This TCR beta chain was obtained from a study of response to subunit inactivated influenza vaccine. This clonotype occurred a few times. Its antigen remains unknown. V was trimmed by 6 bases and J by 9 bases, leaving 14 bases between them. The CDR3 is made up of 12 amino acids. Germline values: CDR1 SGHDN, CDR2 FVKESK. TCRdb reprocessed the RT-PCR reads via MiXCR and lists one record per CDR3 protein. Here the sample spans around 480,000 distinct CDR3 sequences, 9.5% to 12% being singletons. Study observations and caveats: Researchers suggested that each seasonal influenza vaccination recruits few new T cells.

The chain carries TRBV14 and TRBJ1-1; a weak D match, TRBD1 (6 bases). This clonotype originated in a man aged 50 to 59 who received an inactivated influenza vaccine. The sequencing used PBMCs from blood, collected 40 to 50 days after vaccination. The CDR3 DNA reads TGTGCCAGCAGTTTCGACAGGACGAAAGCTTTCTTT. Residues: CASSFDRTKAFF.